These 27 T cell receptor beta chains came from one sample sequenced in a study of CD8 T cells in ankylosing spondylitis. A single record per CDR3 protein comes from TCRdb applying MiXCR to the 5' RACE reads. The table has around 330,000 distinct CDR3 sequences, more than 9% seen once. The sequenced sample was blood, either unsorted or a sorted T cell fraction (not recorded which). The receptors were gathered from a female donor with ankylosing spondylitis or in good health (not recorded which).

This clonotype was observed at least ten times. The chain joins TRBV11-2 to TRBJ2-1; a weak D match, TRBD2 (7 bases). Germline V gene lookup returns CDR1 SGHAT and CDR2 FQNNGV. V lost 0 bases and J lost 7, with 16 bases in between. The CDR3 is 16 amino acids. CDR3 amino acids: CASSLEYGGRVNEQFF. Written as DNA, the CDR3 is TGTGCCAGCAGCTTAGAATACGGGGGGCGCGTGAATGAGCAGTTCTTC.

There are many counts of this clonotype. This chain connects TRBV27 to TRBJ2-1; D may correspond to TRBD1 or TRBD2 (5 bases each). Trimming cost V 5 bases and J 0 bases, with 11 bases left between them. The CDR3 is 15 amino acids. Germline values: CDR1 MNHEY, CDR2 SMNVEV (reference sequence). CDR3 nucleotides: TGTGCCAGCAGTGGGACGCTTAGCTCCTACAATGAGCAGTTCTTC. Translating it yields CASSGTLSSYNEQFF.

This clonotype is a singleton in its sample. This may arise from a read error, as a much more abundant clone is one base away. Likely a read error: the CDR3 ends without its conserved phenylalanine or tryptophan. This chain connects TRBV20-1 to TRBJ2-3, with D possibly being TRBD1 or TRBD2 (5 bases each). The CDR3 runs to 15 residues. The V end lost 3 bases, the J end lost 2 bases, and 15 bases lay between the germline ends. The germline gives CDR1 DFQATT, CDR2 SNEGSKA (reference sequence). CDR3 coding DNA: TGCAGTGCTAGTGATGGGGGACCTACCACAGATACGCAGTATTAT. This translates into CSASDGGPTTDTQYY.

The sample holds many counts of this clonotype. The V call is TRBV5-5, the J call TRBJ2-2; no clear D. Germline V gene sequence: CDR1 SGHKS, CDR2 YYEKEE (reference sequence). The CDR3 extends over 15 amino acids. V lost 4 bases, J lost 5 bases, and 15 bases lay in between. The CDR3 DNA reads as TGTGCCAGCAGCCCTGGTGGGGTTGCGACCGGGGAGCTGTTTTTT. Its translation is CASSPGGVATGELFF.

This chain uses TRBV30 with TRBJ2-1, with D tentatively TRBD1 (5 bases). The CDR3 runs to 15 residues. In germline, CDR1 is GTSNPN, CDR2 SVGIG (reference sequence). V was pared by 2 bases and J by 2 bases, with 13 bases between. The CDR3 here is CAWSSRAGTYNEQFF. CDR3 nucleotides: TGTGCCTGGAGTTCCAGGGCCGGAACCTACAATGAGCAGTTCTTC. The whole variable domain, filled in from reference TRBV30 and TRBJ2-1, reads SQTIHQWPATLVQPVGSPLSLECTVEGTSNPNLYWYRQAAGRGLQLLFYSVGIGQISSEVPQNLSASRPQDRQFILSSKKLLLSDSGFYLCAWSSRAGTYNEQFFGPGTRLTVL.

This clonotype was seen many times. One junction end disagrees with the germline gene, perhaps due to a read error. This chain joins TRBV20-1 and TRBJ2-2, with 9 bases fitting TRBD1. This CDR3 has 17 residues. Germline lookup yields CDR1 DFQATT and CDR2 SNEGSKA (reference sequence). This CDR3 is CSARVVSGQGNTGELFF. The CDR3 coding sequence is TGCAGTGCCAGAGTAGTCTCGGGACAGGGCAACACCGGGGAGCTGTTTTTT.

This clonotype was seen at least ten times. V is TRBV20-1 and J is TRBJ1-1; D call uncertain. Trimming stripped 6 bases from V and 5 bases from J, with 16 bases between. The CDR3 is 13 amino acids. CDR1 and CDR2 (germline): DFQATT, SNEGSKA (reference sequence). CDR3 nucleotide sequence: TGCAGTGCCCAAACGAGTTGGAGGACTGAAGCTTTCTTT. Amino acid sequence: CSAQTSWRTEAFF.

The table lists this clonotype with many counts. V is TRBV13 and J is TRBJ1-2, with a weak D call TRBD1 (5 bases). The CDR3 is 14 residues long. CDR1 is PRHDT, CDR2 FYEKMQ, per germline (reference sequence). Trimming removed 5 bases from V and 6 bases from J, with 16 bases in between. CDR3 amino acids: CASSPGTASHGYTF. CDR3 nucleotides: TGTGCCAGCAGCCCTGGGACCGCCAGCCATGGCTACACCTTC. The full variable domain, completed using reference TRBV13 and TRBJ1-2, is AAGVIQSPRHLIKEKRETATLKCYPIPRHDTVYWYQQGPGQDPQFLISFYEKMQSDKGSIPDRFSAQQFSDYHSELNMSSLELGDSALYFCASSPGTASHGYTFGSGTRLTVV.

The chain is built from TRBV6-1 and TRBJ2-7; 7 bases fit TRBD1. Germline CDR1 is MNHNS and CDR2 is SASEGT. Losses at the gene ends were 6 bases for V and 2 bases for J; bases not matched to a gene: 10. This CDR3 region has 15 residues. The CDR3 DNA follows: TGTGCCAGCAGGCGAGACCGGGACAGAACCTACGAGCAGTACTTC. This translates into CASRRDRDRTYEQYF.

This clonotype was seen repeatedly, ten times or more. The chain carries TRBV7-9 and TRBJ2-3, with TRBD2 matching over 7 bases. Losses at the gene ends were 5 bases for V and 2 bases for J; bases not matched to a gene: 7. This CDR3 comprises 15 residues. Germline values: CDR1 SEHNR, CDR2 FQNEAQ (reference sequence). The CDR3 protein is CASSQPGTTTDTQYF. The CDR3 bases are TGTGCCAGCAGCCAACCCGGGACTACCACAGATACGCAGTATTTT.

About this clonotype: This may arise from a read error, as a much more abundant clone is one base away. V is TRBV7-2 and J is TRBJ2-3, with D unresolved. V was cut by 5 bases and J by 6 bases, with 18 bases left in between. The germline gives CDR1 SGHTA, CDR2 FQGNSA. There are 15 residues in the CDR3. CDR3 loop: CASSPGGRSFDTQYF. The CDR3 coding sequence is TGTGCCAGCAGCCCCGGCGGACGCTCTTTTGATACGCAGTATTTT.

Here the CDR3 reads CSVPAPSGGQETQYF. The CDR3 nucleotides are TGCAGTGTCCCCGCGCCTAGCGGGGGACAAGAGACCCAGTACTTC. V and J are TRBV20-1 and TRBJ2-5; 10 bases line up with TRBD2. The CDR3 length is 15 residues. Germline lookup yields CDR1 DFQATT and CDR2 SNEGSKA (reference sequence). With 7 bases clipped from V and 2 bases from J, the junction kept 10 bases outside the gene matches.

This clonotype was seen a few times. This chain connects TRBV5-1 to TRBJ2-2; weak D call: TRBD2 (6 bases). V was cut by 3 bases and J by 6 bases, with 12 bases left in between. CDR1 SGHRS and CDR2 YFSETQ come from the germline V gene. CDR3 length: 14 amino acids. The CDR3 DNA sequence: TGCGCCAGCAGCTGGGGAGGTAGCGCCGGGGAGCTGTTTTTT. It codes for CASSWGGSAGELFF.

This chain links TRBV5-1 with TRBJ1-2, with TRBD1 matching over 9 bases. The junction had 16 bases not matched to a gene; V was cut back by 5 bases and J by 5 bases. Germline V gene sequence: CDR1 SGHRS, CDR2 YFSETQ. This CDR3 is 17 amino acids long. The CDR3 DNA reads TGCGCCAGCAGTCCCCGGGACAGGGTAGGGGTGATGTATGGCTACACCTTC. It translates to CASSPRDRVGVMYGYTF.

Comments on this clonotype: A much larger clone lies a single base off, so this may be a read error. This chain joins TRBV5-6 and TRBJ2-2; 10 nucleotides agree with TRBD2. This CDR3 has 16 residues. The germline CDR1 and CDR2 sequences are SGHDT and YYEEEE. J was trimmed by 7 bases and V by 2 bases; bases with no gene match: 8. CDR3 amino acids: CASSLLAGSVIGELFF. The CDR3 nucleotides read TGTGCCAGCAGCTTACTAGCGGGGTCGGTGATCGGGGAGCTGTTTTTT.

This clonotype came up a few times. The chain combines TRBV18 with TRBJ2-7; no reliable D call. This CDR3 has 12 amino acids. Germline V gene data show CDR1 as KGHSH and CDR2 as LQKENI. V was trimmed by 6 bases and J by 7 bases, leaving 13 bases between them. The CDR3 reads CASSAPNSEQYF. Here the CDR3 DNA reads TGTGCCAGCTCTGCCCCAAACTCGGAGCAGTACTTC.

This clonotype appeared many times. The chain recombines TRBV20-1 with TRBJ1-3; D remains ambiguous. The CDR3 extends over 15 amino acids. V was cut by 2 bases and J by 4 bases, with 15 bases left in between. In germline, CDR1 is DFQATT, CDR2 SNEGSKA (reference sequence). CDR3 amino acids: CSARLMTPSGNTIYF. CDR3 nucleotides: TGCAGTGCTAGACTTATGACCCCGAGCGGAAACACCATATATTTT.

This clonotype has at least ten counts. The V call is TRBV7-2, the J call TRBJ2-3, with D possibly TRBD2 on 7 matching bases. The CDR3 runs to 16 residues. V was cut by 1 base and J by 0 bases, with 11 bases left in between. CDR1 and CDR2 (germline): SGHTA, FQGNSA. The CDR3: CASSLGRGPSTDTQYF. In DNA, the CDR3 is TGTGCCAGCAGCTTAGGGCGGGGGCCTAGCACAGATACGCAGTATTTT.

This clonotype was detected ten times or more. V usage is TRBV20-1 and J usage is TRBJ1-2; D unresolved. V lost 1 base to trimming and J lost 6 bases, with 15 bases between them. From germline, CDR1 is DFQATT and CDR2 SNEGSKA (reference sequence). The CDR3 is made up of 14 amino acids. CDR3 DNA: TGCAGTGCTAGAGGGGCGGACCCCTATAATGGCTACACCTTC. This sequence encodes CSARGADPYNGYTF.

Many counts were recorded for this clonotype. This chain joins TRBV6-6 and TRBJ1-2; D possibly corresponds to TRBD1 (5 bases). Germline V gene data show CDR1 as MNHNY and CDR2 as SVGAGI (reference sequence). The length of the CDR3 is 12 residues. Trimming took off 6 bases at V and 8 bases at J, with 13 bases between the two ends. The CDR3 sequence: CASSPLWDGYTF. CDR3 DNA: TGTGCCAGCAGCCCCCTTTGGGACGGCTACACCTTC.

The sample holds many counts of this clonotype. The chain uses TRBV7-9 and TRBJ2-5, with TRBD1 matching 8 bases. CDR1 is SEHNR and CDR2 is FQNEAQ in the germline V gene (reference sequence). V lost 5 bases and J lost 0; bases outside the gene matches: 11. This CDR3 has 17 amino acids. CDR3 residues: CASSTKDREPYQETQYF. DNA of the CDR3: TGTGCCAGCAGCACCAAGGACAGGGAACCGTACCAAGAGACCCAGTACTTC.

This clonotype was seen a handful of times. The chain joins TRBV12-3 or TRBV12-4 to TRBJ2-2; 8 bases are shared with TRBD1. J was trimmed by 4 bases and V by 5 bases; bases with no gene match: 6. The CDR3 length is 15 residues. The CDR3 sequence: CASSAQGASTGELFF. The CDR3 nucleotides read TGTGCCAGCAGTGCGCAGGGGGCGAGCACCGGGGAGCTGTTTTTT.

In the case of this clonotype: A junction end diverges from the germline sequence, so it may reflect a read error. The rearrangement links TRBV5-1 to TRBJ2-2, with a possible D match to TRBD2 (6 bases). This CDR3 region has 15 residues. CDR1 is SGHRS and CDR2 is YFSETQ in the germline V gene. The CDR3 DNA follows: TGCGCCAGCAGCCGCCTGACTGGGAACCCCGGGGGGCTGTTTTTT. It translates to CASSRLTGNPGGLFF. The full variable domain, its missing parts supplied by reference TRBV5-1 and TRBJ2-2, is KAGVTQTPRYLIKTRGQQVTLSCSPISGHRSVSWYQQTPGQGLQFLFEYFSETQRNKGNFPGRFSGRQFSNSRSEMNVSTLELGDSALYLCASSRLTGNPGGLFFGEGSRLTVL.

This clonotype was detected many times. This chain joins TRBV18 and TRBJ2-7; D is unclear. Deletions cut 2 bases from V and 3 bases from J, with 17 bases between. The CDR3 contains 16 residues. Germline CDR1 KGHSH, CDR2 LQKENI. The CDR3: CASSPTPTALVYEQYF. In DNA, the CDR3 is TGTGCCAGCTCACCAACACCTACTGCCTTAGTCTACGAGCAGTACTTC.

The CDR3 spells CASSWRPGQGASSPLHF. The CDR3 DNA reads as TGTGCCAGCAGCTGGCGTCCGGGACAGGGGGCGTCTTCACCCCTCCACTTT. The chain recombines TRBV7-9 with TRBJ1-6, with 12 bases that match TRBD1. In germline, CDR1 is SEHNR, CDR2 FQNEAQ (reference sequence). J lost 9 bases, V lost 4 bases, and 10 bases had no gene match. This CDR3 has 17 amino acids.

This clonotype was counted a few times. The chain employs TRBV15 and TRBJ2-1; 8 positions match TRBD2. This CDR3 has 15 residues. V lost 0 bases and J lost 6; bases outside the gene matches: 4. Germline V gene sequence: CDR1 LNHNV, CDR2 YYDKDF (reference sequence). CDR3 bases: TGTGCCACCAGCAGAGAACTAGCGGCAACCAATGAGCAGTTCTTC. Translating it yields CATSRELAATNEQFF.

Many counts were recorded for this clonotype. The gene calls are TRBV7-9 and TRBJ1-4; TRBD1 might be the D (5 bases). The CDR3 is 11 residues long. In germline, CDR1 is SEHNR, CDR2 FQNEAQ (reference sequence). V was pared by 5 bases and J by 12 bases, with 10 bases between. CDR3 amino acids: CASSATGELFF. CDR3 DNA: TGTGCCAGCAGCGCCACGGGGGAACTGTTTTTT.